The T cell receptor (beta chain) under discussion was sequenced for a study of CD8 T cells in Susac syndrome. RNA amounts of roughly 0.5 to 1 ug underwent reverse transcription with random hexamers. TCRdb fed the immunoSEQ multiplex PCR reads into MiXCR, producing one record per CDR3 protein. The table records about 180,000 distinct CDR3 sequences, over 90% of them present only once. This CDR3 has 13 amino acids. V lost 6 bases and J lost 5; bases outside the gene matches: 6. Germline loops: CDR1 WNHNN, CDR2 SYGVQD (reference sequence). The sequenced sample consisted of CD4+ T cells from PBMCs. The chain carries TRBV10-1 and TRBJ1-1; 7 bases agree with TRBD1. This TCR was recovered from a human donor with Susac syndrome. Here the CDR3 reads CASRAGGETEAFF. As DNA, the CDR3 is TGCGCCAGCAGAGCAGGGGGAGAGACTGAAGCTTTCTTT.